This TCR beta chain was sequenced in a study of beta chain features in type 1 diabetes. Study observations and caveats: Type 1 diabetes patients had moderately but significantly shorter TCRB CDR3s in all four CD4+ subsets.

This clone showed up just a few times. Its antigen remains unidentified. Expressed TCRB transcripts were sequenced, since all the RNA that had been isolated was reverse transcribed. Each sample of naive, central memory or regulatory T cells had, on average, about 3.6 million reads. Assay used: immunoSEQ multiplex PCR; TCRdb lists only in-frame clones, some missing. Of 95,000 to 150,000 clones listed, roughly 17% are singletons. Germline loops: CDR1 SGHAT, CDR2 FQNNGV. The length of the CDR3 is 14 residues. Trimming removed 0 bases from V and 7 bases from J, with 12 bases in between. This TCR came from a man aged 25-45 years with type 1 diabetes. Sequences were obtained from central memory CD4+ T cells from blood. The V gene is TRBV11-2, the J gene TRBJ1-2, with D maybe TRBD1 (6 bases). CDR3 nucleotides: TGTGCCAGCAGCTTAGATAGGCAGGGGAGTGGCTACACCTTC. Protein product: CASSLDRQGSGYTF.